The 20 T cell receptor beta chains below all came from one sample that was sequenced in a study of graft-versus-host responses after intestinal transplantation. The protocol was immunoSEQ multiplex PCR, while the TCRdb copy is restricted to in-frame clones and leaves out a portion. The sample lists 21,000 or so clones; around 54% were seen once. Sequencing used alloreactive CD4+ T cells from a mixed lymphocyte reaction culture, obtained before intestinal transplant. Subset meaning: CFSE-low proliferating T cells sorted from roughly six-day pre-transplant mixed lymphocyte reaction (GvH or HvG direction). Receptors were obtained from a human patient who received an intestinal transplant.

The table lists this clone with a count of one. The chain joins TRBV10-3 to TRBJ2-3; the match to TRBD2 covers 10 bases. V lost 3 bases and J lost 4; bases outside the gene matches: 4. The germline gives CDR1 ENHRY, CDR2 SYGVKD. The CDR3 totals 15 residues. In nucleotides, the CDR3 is TGTGCCATCAGTGAACTAGCGGGGTCGGCAGATACGCAGTATTTT. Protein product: CAISELAGSADTQYF.

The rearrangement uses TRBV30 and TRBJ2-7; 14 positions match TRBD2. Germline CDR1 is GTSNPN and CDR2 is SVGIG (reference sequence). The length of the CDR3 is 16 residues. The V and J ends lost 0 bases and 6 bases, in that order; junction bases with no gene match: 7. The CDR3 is CAWSVPPTSGGGEQYF. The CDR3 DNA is TGTGCCTGGAGTGTACCGCCGACTAGCGGGGGGGGCGAGCAGTACTTC.

The CDR3 here is CASSSYRTDTQYF. The CDR3 region has the DNA TGTGCCAGCAGTAGCTACCGCACAGATACGCAGTATTTT. The V and J genes are TRBV2 and TRBJ2-3; no clear D. CDR1 and CDR2 (germline): SNHLY, FYNNEI. CDR3 length: 13 residues. Deletions cut 5 bases from V and 1 base from J, with 7 bases between.

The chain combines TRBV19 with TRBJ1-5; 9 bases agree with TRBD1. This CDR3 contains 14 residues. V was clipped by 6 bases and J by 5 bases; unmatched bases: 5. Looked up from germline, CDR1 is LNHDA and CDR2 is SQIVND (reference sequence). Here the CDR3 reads CASRGQGTDQPQHF. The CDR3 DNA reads TGTGCCAGTAGGGGACAGGGCACCGATCAGCCCCAGCATTTT. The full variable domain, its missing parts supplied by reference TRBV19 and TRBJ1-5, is DGGITQSPKYLFRKEGQNVTLSCEQNLNHDAMYWYRQDPGQGLRLIYYSQIVNDFQKGDIAEGYSVSREKKESFPLTVTSAQKNPTAFYLCASRGQGTDQPQHFGDGTRLSIL.

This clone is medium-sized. CDR3 DNA sequence: TGTGCCTGGAGTAGGGGGATAGCCTTTAATGAAAAACTGTTTTTT. It translates to CAWSRGIAFNEKLFF. The chain links TRBV30 to TRBJ1-4; weak D call: TRBD1 (6 bases). Germline CDR1 is GTSNPN and CDR2 is SVGIG (reference sequence). CDR3 size: 15 residues. V was pared by 2 bases and J by 4 bases, with 14 bases between. The whole variable domain, filled in from reference TRBV30 and TRBJ1-4, reads SQTIHQWPATLVQPVGSPLSLECTVEGTSNPNLYWYRQAAGRGLQLLFYSVGIGQISSEVPQNLSASRPQDRQFILSSKKLLLSDSGFYLCAWSRGIAFNEKLFFGSGTQLSVL.

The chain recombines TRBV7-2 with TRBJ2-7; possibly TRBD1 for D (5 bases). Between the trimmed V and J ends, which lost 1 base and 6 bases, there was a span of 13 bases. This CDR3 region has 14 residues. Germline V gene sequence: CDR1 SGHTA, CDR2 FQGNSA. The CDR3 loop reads CASSLGGAAGEQYF. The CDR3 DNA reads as TGTGCCAGCAGCTTAGGTGGGGCGGCCGGCGAGCAGTACTTC.

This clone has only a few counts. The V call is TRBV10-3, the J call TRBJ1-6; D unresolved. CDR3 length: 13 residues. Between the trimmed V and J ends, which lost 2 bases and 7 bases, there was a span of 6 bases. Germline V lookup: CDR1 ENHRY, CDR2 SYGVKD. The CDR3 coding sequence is TGTGCCATCAGTGAGGTCGGGAATTCACCCCTCCACTTT. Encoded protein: CAISEVGNSPLHF.

CDR3 protein: CAWSGGLAAPSSYNEQFF. The DNA of the CDR3 is TGTGCCTGGAGTGGAGGACTAGCGGCCCCGAGCTCCTACAATGAGCAGTTCTTC. The chain combines TRBV30 with TRBJ2-1, with 10 bases aligning to TRBD2. The germline V gene has CDR1 GTSNPN and CDR2 SVGIG (reference sequence). V shed 1 base, J shed 0 bases, and the junction held 9 bases outside the gene matches. The CDR3 consists of 18 residues.

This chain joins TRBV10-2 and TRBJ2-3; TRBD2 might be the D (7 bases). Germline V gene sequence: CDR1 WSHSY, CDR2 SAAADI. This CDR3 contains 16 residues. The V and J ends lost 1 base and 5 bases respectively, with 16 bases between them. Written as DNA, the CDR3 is TGCGCCAGCAGTGAGTTAAGGGGGGGGGCCGGAGATACGCAGTATTTT. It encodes CASSELRGGAGDTQYF.

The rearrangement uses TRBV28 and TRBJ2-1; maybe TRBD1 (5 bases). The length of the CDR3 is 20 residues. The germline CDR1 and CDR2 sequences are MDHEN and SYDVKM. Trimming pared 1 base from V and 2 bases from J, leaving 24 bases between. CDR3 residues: CASSLSGWISPYVTYNEQFF. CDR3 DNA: TGTGCCAGCAGTTTATCAGGGTGGATTAGCCCCTATGTGACCTACAATGAGCAGTTCTTC.

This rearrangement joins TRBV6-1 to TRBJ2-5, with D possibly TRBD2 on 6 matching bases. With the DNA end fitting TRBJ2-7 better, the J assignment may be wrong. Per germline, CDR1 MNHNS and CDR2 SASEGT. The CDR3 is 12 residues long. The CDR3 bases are TGTGCCAGCCGGGACTTCCCCAACGAGCAGTACTTC. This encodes CASRDFPNEQYF.

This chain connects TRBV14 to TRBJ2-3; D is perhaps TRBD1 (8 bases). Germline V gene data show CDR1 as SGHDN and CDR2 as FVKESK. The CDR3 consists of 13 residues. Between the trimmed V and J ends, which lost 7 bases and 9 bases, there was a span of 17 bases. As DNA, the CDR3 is TGTGCCAGCAACCCACTACAGGGGGGGACGCAGTATTTT. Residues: CASNPLQGGTQYF.

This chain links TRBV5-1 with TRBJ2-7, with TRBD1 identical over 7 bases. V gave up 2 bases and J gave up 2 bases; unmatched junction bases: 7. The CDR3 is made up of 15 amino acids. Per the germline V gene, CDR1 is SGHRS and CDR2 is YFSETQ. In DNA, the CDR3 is TGCGCCAGCAGCTTAGACAGGGCCCCTACCTACGAGCAGTACTTC. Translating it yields CASSLDRAPTYEQYF.

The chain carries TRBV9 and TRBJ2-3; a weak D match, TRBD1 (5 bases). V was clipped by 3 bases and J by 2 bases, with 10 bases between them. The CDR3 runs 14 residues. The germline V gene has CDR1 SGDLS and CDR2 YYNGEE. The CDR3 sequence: CASSARQFTDTQYF. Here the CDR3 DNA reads TGTGCCAGCAGCGCCAGACAGTTCACAGATACGCAGTATTTT. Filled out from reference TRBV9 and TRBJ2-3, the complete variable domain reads DSGVTQTPKHLITATGQRVTLRCSPRSGDLSVYWYQQSLDQGLQFLIQYYNGEERAKGNILERFSAQQFPDLHSELNLSSLELGDSALYFCASSARQFTDTQYFGPGTRLTVL.

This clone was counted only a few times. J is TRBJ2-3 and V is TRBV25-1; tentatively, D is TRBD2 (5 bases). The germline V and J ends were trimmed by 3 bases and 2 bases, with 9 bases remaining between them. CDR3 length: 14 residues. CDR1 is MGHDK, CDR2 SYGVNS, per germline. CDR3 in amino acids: CASSDFDYTDTQYF. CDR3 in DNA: TGTGCCAGCAGTGACTTCGACTACACAGATACGCAGTATTTT.

Here the CDR3 DNA reads TGTGCTAGTGGTCAGGGATTCGGCTACTACGAGCAGTACTTC. Protein sequence: CASGQGFGYYEQYF. The V call is TRBV12-5, the J call TRBJ2-7, with a weak D call TRBD1 (5 bases). The germline V gene encodes CDR1 LGHNT and CDR2 FRNRAP. V dropped 5 bases and J dropped 3 bases, with 14 bases sitting between them. The CDR3 spans 14 residues.

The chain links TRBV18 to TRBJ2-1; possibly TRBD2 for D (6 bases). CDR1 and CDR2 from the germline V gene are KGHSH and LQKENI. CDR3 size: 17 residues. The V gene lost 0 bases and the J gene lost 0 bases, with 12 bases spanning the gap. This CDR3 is CASSPPRGGPSYNEQFF. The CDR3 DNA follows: TGTGCCAGCTCACCACCGCGCGGAGGGCCCTCCTACAATGAGCAGTTCTTC.

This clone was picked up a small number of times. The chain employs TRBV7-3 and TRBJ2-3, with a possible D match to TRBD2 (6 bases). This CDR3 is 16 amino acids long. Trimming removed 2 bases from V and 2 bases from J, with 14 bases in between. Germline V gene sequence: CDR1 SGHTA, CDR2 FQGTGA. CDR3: CASSLYPLASTDTQYF. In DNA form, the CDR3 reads TGTGCCAGCAGCTTATATCCACTAGCTTCCACAGATACGCAGTATTTT.

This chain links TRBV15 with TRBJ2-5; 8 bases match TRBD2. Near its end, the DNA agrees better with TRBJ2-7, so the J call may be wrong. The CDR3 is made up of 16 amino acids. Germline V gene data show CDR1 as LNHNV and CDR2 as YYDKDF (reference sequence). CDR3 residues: CATSRVGTRSSYEQYF. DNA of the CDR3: TGTGCCACCAGCAGAGTCGGGACTAGGAGCTCCTACGAGCAGTACTTC.

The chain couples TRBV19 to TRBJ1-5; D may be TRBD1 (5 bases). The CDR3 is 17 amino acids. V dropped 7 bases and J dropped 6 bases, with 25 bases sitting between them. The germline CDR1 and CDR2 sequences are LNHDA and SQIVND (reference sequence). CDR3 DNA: TGTGCCAGTATCGATACCAGGGTCTTGGTCCCAGGTCAGCCCCAGCATTTT. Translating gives CASIDTRVLVPGQPQHF.